One and the same sample provided the 10 T cell receptor beta chains below, sequenced in a study of T cells in women clearing cervical HPV infection. Profiled with immunoSEQ multiplex PCR; TCRdb holds only in-frame clones, not every one. The sample totals around 39,000 clones. Sequenced input: blood buffy coat. The source is a woman between 18 and 70 years old with a cervical HPV16 infection that either progressed to CIN3+ or cleared (not recorded which).

In regard to this clone: With the read ending 3 residues before the CDR3 end, the germline J gene is used to fill in that end. The chain employs TRBV6-1 and TRBJ1-2, with D tentatively TRBD1 (5 bases). Trimming cost V 0 bases and J 7 bases, with 9 bases left between them. Germline CDR1 and CDR2: MNHNS and SASEGT. The CDR3 runs 13 residues. The CDR3 DNA, read in part, is TGTGCCAGCAGTGAAGCGGGGGGAACTGGC. Translating it yields CASSEAGGTG. The full CDR3 is CASSEAGGTGYTF.

CDR3 DNA, as far as it was read: TGTGCCAGCAGCTTACCAGGCCGAGGGGCCTACGAG. Translation gives CASSLPGRGAYE. The full CDR3 sequence reads CASSLPGRGAYEQYF. The chain is built from TRBV7-8 and TRBJ2-7; D assignment may be TRBD1 or TRBD2 (5 bases each). The read is 3 residues too short to cover the CDR3 end, so that end is filled in from the germline J gene. Per the germline V gene, CDR1 is SGHVS and CDR2 is FQNEAQ. CDR3 length: 15 residues. V was cut by 2 bases and J by 2 bases, with 13 bases left in between.

Comment on this clone: The CDR3 extends 3 residues past the end of the read, so its final part is completed from the germline J gene. The chain carries TRBV7-2 and TRBJ2-5, with 14 bases matching TRBD2. Trimming took 4 bases from V and 5 from J; bases not matched to a gene: 3. Germline V lookup: CDR1 SGHTA, CDR2 FQGNSA. The CDR3 spans 15 residues. The covered CDR3 bases are TGTGCCAGCAGCTCTAGACTAGCGGGGGGGGAGACC. It translates to CASSSRLAGGET. The CDR3 as a whole reads CASSSRLAGGETQYF. The whole variable domain, filled in from reference TRBV7-2 and TRBJ2-5, reads GAGVSQSPSNKVTEKGKDVELRCDPISGHTALYWYRQSLGQGLEFLIYFQGNSAPDKSGLPSDRFSAERTGGSVSTLTIQRTQQEDSAVYLCASSSRLAGGETQYFGPGTRLLVL.

Notes on this clone: The read falls 3 residues short of the CDR3 end, and the missing part is taken from the germline J gene. The V gene is TRBV5-1, the J gene TRBJ1-2; D may be TRBD1 (5 bases). Germline values: CDR1 SGHRS, CDR2 YFSETQ. Trimming cost V 0 bases and J 6 bases, with 15 bases left between them. CDR3 length equals 15 residues. Here the CDR3 reads CASSLAGDARNGYTF. The sequenced CDR3 bases are TGCGCCAGCAGCTTGGCGGGGGATGCCAGGAATGGC.

With regard to this clone: The observed sequence ends 3 residues before the CDR3 terminus, with the missing tail filled in from the germline J gene. This chain connects TRBV2 to TRBJ2-1; possibly TRBD2 for D (6 bases). There are 15 residues in the CDR3. Germline loops: CDR1 SNHLY, CDR2 FYNNEI. Between the trimmed V and J ends, which lost 6 bases and 1 base, there was a span of 13 bases. The part of the CDR3 DNA that was read is TGTGCCAGCAGGGTAGCGGAAGGGTCCTACAATGAG. Its translation is CASRVAEGSYNE. The complete CDR3 sequence is CASRVAEGSYNEQFF.

Turning to this clone: The missing CDR3 end, 3 residues past where the read stops, is filled in from the germline J gene. The V gene is TRBV2, the J gene TRBJ1-4; maybe TRBD1 (5 bases). With 5 bases removed from V and 4 bases from J, the gap between germline ends came to 11 bases. The CDR3 is made up of 14 amino acids. From germline, CDR1 is SNHLY and CDR2 FYNNEI. The sequenced CDR3 bases are TGTGCCAGCAGTCGCGGGGCACGTAATGAAAAA. It codes for CASSRGARNEK. The CDR3 in full is CASSRGARNEKLFF. Based on the CDR3 plus reference TRBV2 and TRBJ1-4, the full variable domain is EPEVTQTPSHQVTQMGQEVILRCVPISNHLYFYWYRQILGQKVEFLVSFYNNEISEKSEIFDDQFSVERPDGSNFTLKIRSTKLEDSAMYFCASSRGARNEKLFFGSGTQLSVL.

Turning to this clone: The DNA ends 3 residues before the CDR3 does, and the rest of the CDR3 is filled in from the germline J gene. J is TRBJ1-5 and V is TRBV7-9; perhaps TRBD1 as D (6 bases). The CDR3 spans 13 residues. V lost 9 bases and J lost 4, with 13 bases in between. Germline V CDR1 and CDR2: SEHNR, FQNEAQ (reference sequence). This CDR3 is CARGGLWNQPQHF. Partial CDR3 DNA: TGTGCCAGAGGGGGTCTCTGGAATCAGCCC.

Points on this clone: The sequence runs out 3 residues before the end of the CDR3; the remainder is reconstructed from the germline J gene. J is TRBJ2-1 and V is TRBV20-1, with 7 bases aligning to TRBD1. This CDR3 is 18 amino acids long. Unmatched junction bases numbered 17, after V lost 2 bases and J lost 4 bases. CDR1 and CDR2 from the germline V gene are DFQATT and SNEGSKA (reference sequence). The CDR3 bases that were read are TGCAGTGCTAGAAGACTTACCGGGACAGCCACTTCTTACAATGAG. Translation gives CSARRLTGTATSYNE. The whole CDR3 reads CSARRLTGTATSYNEQFF.

In regard to this clone: The DNA ends 3 residues before the CDR3 does, and the rest of the CDR3 is filled in from the germline J gene. This chain joins TRBV6-4 and TRBJ1-4; 7 bases agree with TRBD1. This CDR3 region has 16 residues. V was pared by 3 bases and J by 8 bases, with 12 bases of the junction left unmatched. The germline V gene has CDR1 MRHNA and CDR2 SNTAGT. The CDR3 loop is CASSEHPGTAGEKLFF. Partial CDR3 DNA: TGTGCCAGCAGTGAGCATCCCGGGACAGCAGGCGAAAAA.

Judged by frequency, this clone is medium-sized. The read halts 3 residues ahead of the CDR3 end, with the missing end drawn from the germline J gene. This chain links TRBV20-1 with TRBJ1-6, with 9 bases fitting TRBD1. The germline V gene has CDR1 DFQATT and CDR2 SNEGSKA (reference sequence). This CDR3 is 13 amino acids long. Germline trimming cut 6 bases from V and 9 bases from J; bases unmatched to any gene: 6. Partial CDR3 DNA: TGCAGTGCCAAGGGACAGGGAATTTCACCC. Protein sequence: CSAKGQGISP. The whole CDR3 protein reads CSAKGQGISPLHF.